Here is one TCR beta chain with its context. V lost 7 bases and J 5 bases, leaving 23 bases between the germline ends. From germline, CDR1 is SGHVS and CDR2 FNYEAQ. This CDR3 is built from 16 residues. This record comes from a study of blood T cell repertoires in COVID-19. At the level of the study: Whether acute or convalescent, the COVID-19 samples came from the United States, Italy and Spain. Sample material is recorded as cDNA or gDNA derived from T cells, B-cell-depleted T cells, or PBMCs.

Per the original methods: Amplified reference gene primers provided the basis for estimating nucleated cell counts. Clones were sequenced by immunoSEQ multiplex PCR, and TCRdb holds only the in-frame ones, with some missing. V, J and clone size derive from that table, while D and trimming were established from the DNA sequence. The data show 100,000 to 150,000 clones, 80% to 85% seen once. The sample consisted of peripheral blood. The clonotype was recovered from a woman between 50 and 59 years old with acute or convalescent COVID-19. J is TRBJ2-5 and V is TRBV7-6, with D possibly being TRBD2 (7 bases). Here the CDR3 DNA reads TGTGCCAGCACCCCTGGTGGGGGGGGGCGCTGGGAGACCCAGTACTTC. The encoded protein is CASTPGGGGRWETQYF.